This record covers a single T cell receptor (beta chain). The antigen is unknown. Germline V gene sequence: CDR1 LNHNV, CDR2 YYDKDF (reference sequence). This CDR3 is built from 13 residues. These data originate in a study of T cells expressing NK-cell markers. Turning to the study itself: Source material for TCR beta repertoires consisted of sorted CD3+CD56+NKG2C+, CD3+CD56+NKG2C- and CD3+CD56-NKG2C+ T cells. Overall study findings and caveats: It is unclear if expanded NKG2C-expressing clones target HCMV antigens. Several of the donors also had these clonotypes leading their CD3+CD56-NKG2C+ fraction.

For TCR beta, cDNA was produced by 5'RACE template switching with UMIs. TCRdb reprocessed the 5' RACE reads; each CDR3 protein has one entry and no DNA is given. The sample totals over 150,000 distinct CDR3 sequences. The gene calls are TRBV15 and TRBJ2-1; TCRdb outputs TRBD1, but without DNA this stays unchecked. Sequencing input: blood T cells: a sorted CD56 or NKG2C T cell subset, CD4+ or CD8+ T cells, or bulk PBMC T cells (not recorded which). The TCR originated in a woman aged 50 to 60 in good health. This chain's CDR3 is CATTVRPQDEQFF. Full variable domain (rest looked up from reference TRBV15 and TRBJ2-1): DAMVIQNPRYQVTQFGKPVTLSCSQTLNHNVMYWYQQKSSQAPKLLFHYYDKDFNNEADTPDNFQSRRPNTSFCFLDIRSPGLGDTAMYLCATTVRPQDEQFFGPGTRLTVL.